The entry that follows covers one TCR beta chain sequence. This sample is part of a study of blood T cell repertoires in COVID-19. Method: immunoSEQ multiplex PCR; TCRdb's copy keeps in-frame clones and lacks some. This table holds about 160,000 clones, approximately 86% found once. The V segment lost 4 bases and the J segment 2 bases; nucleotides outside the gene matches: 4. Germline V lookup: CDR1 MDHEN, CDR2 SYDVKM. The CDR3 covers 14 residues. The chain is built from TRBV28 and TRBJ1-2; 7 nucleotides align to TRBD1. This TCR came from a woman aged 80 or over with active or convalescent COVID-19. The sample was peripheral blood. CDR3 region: CASSSATGNYGYTF. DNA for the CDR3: TGTGCCAGCAGTTCCGCGACAGGGAACTATGGCTACACCTTC.